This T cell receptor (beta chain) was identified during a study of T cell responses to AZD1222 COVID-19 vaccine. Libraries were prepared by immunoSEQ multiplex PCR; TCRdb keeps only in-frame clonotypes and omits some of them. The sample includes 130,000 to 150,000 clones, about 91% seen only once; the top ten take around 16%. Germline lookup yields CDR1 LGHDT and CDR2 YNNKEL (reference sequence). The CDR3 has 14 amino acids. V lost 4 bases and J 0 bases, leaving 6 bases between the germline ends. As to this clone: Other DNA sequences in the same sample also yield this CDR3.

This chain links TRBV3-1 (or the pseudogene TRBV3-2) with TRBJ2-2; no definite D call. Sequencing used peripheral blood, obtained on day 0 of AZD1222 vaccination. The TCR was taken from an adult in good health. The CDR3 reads CASSPGANTGELFF. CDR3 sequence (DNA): TGTGCCAGCAGCCCTGGCGCGAACACCGGGGAGCTGTTTTTT.